A selection of T cell receptor beta chains follows, all from one sample in a study of blood T cell repertoires in COVID-19. The assay was immunoSEQ multiplex PCR, and TCRdb's table has in-frame clones only and misses some. The sample records a few hundred thousand clones, roughly 84% being singletons. The sequenced sample was peripheral blood. The receptors derive from a woman between 18 and 30 years old with acute or convalescent COVID-19. Both conserved end residues are part of each CDR3. A D gene is named only where the DNA matches it firmly. The size of a clone is reported for some rows only, either as once, few or many, or as a class for expanded clones.

d_gene: TRBD1
abundance: NA
j_gene: TRBJ1-1
v_gene: TRBV7-2
CDR3nt: TGTGCCAGCAGCTGGGTGACAGGGGATCGCACTGAAGCTTTCTTT
CDR3aa: CASSWVTGDRTEAFF

d_gene: TRBD1
abundance: NA
j_gene: TRBJ1-6
v_gene: TRBV6-4
CDR3nt: TGTGCCAGCAGTGACTCGACAGGGGGCAATTCACCCCTCCACTTT
CDR3aa: CASSDSTGGNSPLHF

d_gene: TRBD1
abundance: NA
j_gene: TRBJ1-2
v_gene: TRBV7-2
CDR3nt: TGTGCCAGCAGTCCTATGGGACAGGGGGATGGCTACACCTTC
CDR3aa: CASSPMGQGDGYTF

d_gene: TRBD1
abundance: NA
j_gene: TRBJ1-5
v_gene: TRBV15
CDR3nt: TGTGCCACCAGCAGAGAGCCTACAGGGGTTCAGCCCCAGCATTTT
CDR3aa: CATSREPTGVQPQHF

d_gene: TRBD1
abundance: NA
j_gene: TRBJ1-5
v_gene: TRBV7-9
CDR3nt: TGTGCCAGCAGCTTAGATCAGGGACAGATCAATCAGCCCCAGCATTTT
CDR3aa: CASSLDQGQINQPQHF

d_gene: TRBD1
abundance: NA
j_gene: TRBJ2-7
v_gene: TRBV24-1
CDR3nt: TGTGCCACCAGTGATTTTGCGTCGCTTGGACAGGACTACGAGCAGTACTTC
CDR3aa: CATSDFASLGQDYEQYF

d_gene: TRBD1
abundance: NA
j_gene: TRBJ1-2
v_gene: TRBV11-2
CDR3nt: TGTGCCAGCAGCTTAGGGGACAGGGGTGGCTACACCTTC
CDR3aa: CASSLGDRGGYTF

d_gene: TRBD1
abundance: once
j_gene: TRBJ1-2
v_gene: TRBV5-1
CDR3nt: TGCGCCAGCAGCCGAAACGACAGGGGGCTTAGTGGCTACACCTTC
CDR3aa: CASSRNDRGLSGYTF

d_gene: NA
abundance: NA
j_gene: TRBJ1-1
v_gene: TRBV23-1
CDR3nt: TGCGCCAGCAGTCAAGGGAGGACGGAAGCTTTCTTT
CDR3aa: CASSQGRTEAFF

d_gene: NA
abundance: NA
j_gene: TRBJ1-3
v_gene: TRBV19
CDR3nt: TGTGCCACCAGACCGACCGGGGGAAACACCATATATTTT
CDR3aa: CATRPTGGNTIYF

d_gene: TRBD2
abundance: NA
j_gene: TRBJ2-3
v_gene: TRBV19
CDR3nt: TGTGCCAGCTCGACTAGCGGGAGTGGGCCAGATACGCAGTATTTT
CDR3aa: CASSTSGSGPDTQYF

d_gene: TRBD1
abundance: NA
j_gene: TRBJ2-2
v_gene: TRBV18
CDR3nt: TGTGCCAGCTCACCACAAGGGACAGGGAACACCGGGGAGCTGTTTTTT
CDR3aa: CASSPQGTGNTGELFF

d_gene: TRBD1
abundance: NA
j_gene: TRBJ1-2
v_gene: TRBV6-5
CDR3nt: TGTGCCAGCAGTTACTCTGGGACAGTAGTCTATGGCTACACCTTC
CDR3aa: CASSYSGTVVYGYTF

d_gene: NA
abundance: NA
j_gene: TRBJ2-5
v_gene: TRBV6-5
CDR3nt: TGTGCCAGCAGTTACTCACGGGAGACCCAGTACTTC
CDR3aa: CASSYSRETQYF

d_gene: NA
abundance: NA
j_gene: TRBJ2-1
v_gene: TRBV2
CDR3nt: TGTGCCAGCGTCCGGGAATCCTACAATGAGCAGTTCTTC
CDR3aa: CASVRESYNEQFF

d_gene: TRBD1
abundance: NA
j_gene: TRBJ1-6
v_gene: TRBV13
CDR3nt: TGTGCCAGCAGCTTCCGAGGACAGGGAGGTTCACCCCTCCACTTT
CDR3aa: CASSFRGQGGSPLHF

d_gene: TRBD2
abundance: NA
j_gene: TRBJ2-1
v_gene: TRBV19
CDR3nt: TGTGCCAGTAGTATTTCGGGAGGTCCCCACAATGAGCAGTTCTTC
CDR3aa: CASSISGGPHNEQFF

d_gene: TRBD2
abundance: NA
j_gene: TRBJ2-7
v_gene: TRBV29-1
CDR3nt: TGCAGCGTTGCTGGCGGGAGGGCCTACGAGCAGTACTTC
CDR3aa: CSVAGGRAYEQYF

d_gene: NA
abundance: NA
j_gene: TRBJ2-7
v_gene: TRBV5-5
CDR3nt: TGTGCCAGCAGCTTGGTTTATCTAGTTTCCGAGCAGTACTTC
CDR3aa: CASSLVYLVSEQYF

d_gene: TRBD1
abundance: NA
j_gene: TRBJ2-7
v_gene: TRBV6-2/TRBV6-3
CDR3nt: TGTGCCAGCAGTTACCAGAGGACAGGGACCTACGAGCAGTACTTC
CDR3aa: CASSYQRTGTYEQYF

d_gene: NA
abundance: few
j_gene: TRBJ1-2
v_gene: TRBV14
CDR3nt: TGTGCCAGCAGCCAAGTTGGTGGAGCCAACTATGGCTACACCTTC
CDR3aa: CASSQVGGANYGYTF

d_gene: NA
abundance: NA
j_gene: TRBJ2-5
v_gene: TRBV24-1
CDR3nt: TGTGCCACCAGTGACCCTAACTGGGAGACCCAGTACTTC
CDR3aa: CATSDPNWETQYF

d_gene: NA
abundance: NA
j_gene: TRBJ2-7
v_gene: TRBV6-5
CDR3nt: TGTGCCAGCAGACGAAGACAGGACTACGAGCAGTACTTC
CDR3aa: CASRRRQDYEQYF

d_gene: TRBD1
abundance: few
j_gene: TRBJ1-6
v_gene: TRBV4-3
CDR3nt: TGCGCCAGCAGCCATCGACAGGGGGCGGACCCGGATTCACCCCTCCACTTT
CDR3aa: CASSHRQGADPDSPLHF

d_gene: NA
abundance: NA
j_gene: TRBJ1-4
v_gene: TRBV28
CDR3nt: TGTGCCAGCAGTTCTCCCAGCGGGGAAAAACTGTTTTTT
CDR3aa: CASSSPSGEKLFF

d_gene: TRBD1
abundance: NA
j_gene: TRBJ1-1
v_gene: TRBV5-6
CDR3nt: TGTGCCAGCAGAAAATACAGGGGGCAAAACACTGAAGCTTTCTTT
CDR3aa: CASRKYRGQNTEAFF

d_gene: TRBD1
abundance: few
j_gene: TRBJ1-4
v_gene: TRBV3-1/TRBV3-2
CDR3nt: TGTGCCAGCAGCCACGGGACAGGGATGCCGGGAGGTGAAAAACTGTTTTTT
CDR3aa: CASSHGTGMPGGEKLFF

d_gene: TRBD1
abundance: NA
j_gene: TRBJ2-3
v_gene: TRBV4-3
CDR3nt: TGCGCCAGCAGCCGTGGGGACAGGGGTTCCACAGATACGCAGTATTTT
CDR3aa: CASSRGDRGSTDTQYF

d_gene: NA
abundance: NA
j_gene: TRBJ2-7
v_gene: TRBV6-2/TRBV6-3
CDR3nt: TGTGCCAGCAGTTACGAACGGGTCAACGAGCAGTACTTC
CDR3aa: CASSYERVNEQYF

d_gene: NA
abundance: few
j_gene: TRBJ1-2
v_gene: TRBV7-8
CDR3nt: TGTGCCAGCAGCTTGATTCAGAAACCTAACTATGGCTACACCTTC
CDR3aa: CASSLIQKPNYGYTF

d_gene: NA
abundance: NA
j_gene: TRBJ1-2
v_gene: TRBV27
CDR3nt: TGTGCCAGCAGGAGACTCCAAGGTGGTGGGTACACCTTC
CDR3aa: CASRRLQGGGYTF

d_gene: TRBD1
abundance: NA
j_gene: TRBJ1-1
v_gene: TRBV27
CDR3nt: TGTGCCAGCAGTTTAGAGGGACAGGGATGGGGTGAAGCTTTCTTT
CDR3aa: CASSLEGQGWGEAFF

d_gene: TRBD2
abundance: few
j_gene: TRBJ2-7
v_gene: TRBV18
CDR3nt: TGTGCCAGCTCACCACGGACTAGCGGGTCGGGGGAGCAGTACTTC
CDR3aa: CASSPRTSGSGEQYF

d_gene: NA
abundance: NA
j_gene: TRBJ2-1
v_gene: TRBV5-1
CDR3nt: TGCGCCAGCAGCTTGGGCTTACGATCCTCGGTCAATGAGCAGTTCTTC
CDR3aa: CASSLGLRSSVNEQFF

d_gene: NA
abundance: once
j_gene: TRBJ2-1
v_gene: TRBV6-2/TRBV6-3
CDR3nt: TGTGCCAGCAGTTACAAACCAGGGTATGAGCAGTTCTTC
CDR3aa: CASSYKPGYEQFF

d_gene: NA
abundance: many
j_gene: TRBJ1-5
v_gene: TRBV28
CDR3nt: TGTGCCAGCAGTTTTGGGGGGAAGAATCAGCCCCAGCATTTT
CDR3aa: CASSFGGKNQPQHF

d_gene: TRBD2
abundance: NA
j_gene: TRBJ2-7
v_gene: TRBV6-2/TRBV6-3
CDR3nt: TGTGCCAGCAGTTACTCTCCGCGTAGGGTAGCGGGAGATTACGAGCAGTACTTC
CDR3aa: CASSYSPRRVAGDYEQYF

d_gene: NA
abundance: NA
j_gene: TRBJ2-2
v_gene: TRBV7-3
CDR3nt: TGTGCCAGCAGCTTAGGGACTCAGAACACCGGGGAGCTGTTTTTT
CDR3aa: CASSLGTQNTGELFF

d_gene: NA
abundance: NA
j_gene: TRBJ1-2
v_gene: TRBV6-5
CDR3nt: TGTGCCAGCAGGCTGACGGAGAACTATGGCTACACCTTC
CDR3aa: CASRLTENYGYTF

d_gene: TRBD2
abundance: few
j_gene: TRBJ2-2
v_gene: TRBV7-2
CDR3nt: TGTGCCAGCAGCTCCCTTCGAGCGGGAGACACCGGGGAGCTGTTTTTT
CDR3aa: CASSSLRAGDTGELFF

d_gene: NA
abundance: NA
j_gene: TRBJ1-6
v_gene: TRBV7-9
CDR3nt: TGTGCCAGCAGCTTGGGGGGGGATAATTCACCCCTCCACTTT
CDR3aa: CASSLGGDNSPLHF

d_gene: TRBD1
abundance: NA
j_gene: TRBJ2-1
v_gene: TRBV4-1
CDR3nt: TGCGCCAGCAGCCAAGATCATCGCCGGGACAGGGGGTGGATCAGCTCCTACAATGAGCAGTTCTTC
CDR3aa: CASSQDHRRDRGWISSYNEQFF

d_gene: NA
abundance: NA
j_gene: TRBJ2-1
v_gene: TRBV7-9
CDR3nt: TGTGCCAGCAGCTTGCTAGCTAGGGATGAGCAGTTCTTC
CDR3aa: CASSLLARDEQFF

d_gene: TRBD2
abundance: NA
j_gene: TRBJ2-5
v_gene: TRBV5-1
CDR3nt: TGCGCCAGCATCCAGGGAGGCTTGCGGGGGGGCCAAGAGACCCAGTACTTC
CDR3aa: CASIQGGLRGGQETQYF

d_gene: TRBD2
abundance: NA
j_gene: TRBJ2-1
v_gene: TRBV9
CDR3nt: TGTGCCAGCAGCGTCCTCCTAGCGGGAGAGTGGAATGAGCAGTTCTTC
CDR3aa: CASSVLLAGEWNEQFF

d_gene: TRBD2
abundance: NA
j_gene: TRBJ2-1
v_gene: TRBV25-1
CDR3nt: TGTGCCAGCAGTGCGGGACTAGCGGCCAATGAGCAGTTCTTC
CDR3aa: CASSAGLAANEQFF

d_gene: NA
abundance: NA
j_gene: TRBJ2-7
v_gene: TRBV6-4
CDR3nt: TGTGCCAGCAGTGACTCCCGGGAGAGGCGGGGTAACTACGAGCAGTACTTC
CDR3aa: CASSDSRERRGNYEQYF

d_gene: NA
abundance: NA
j_gene: TRBJ2-7
v_gene: TRBV5-1
CDR3nt: TGCGCCAGCAGCTTGTTTTTAGAGACCTACGAGCAGTACTTC
CDR3aa: CASSLFLETYEQYF

d_gene: TRBD2
abundance: NA
j_gene: TRBJ2-1
v_gene: TRBV6-2/TRBV6-3
CDR3nt: TGTGCCAGCAGTTCGGGGACTACCTCGGTCCCCTACAATGAGCAGTTCTTC
CDR3aa: CASSSGTTSVPYNEQFF

d_gene: NA
abundance: once
j_gene: TRBJ1-1
v_gene: TRBV7-2
CDR3nt: TGTGCCAGCAGCTTGGTGGCGGCTGAAGCTTTCTTT
CDR3aa: CASSLVAAEAFF

d_gene: TRBD1
abundance: NA
j_gene: TRBJ1-2
v_gene: TRBV6-5
CDR3nt: TGTGCCAGCAGTTACTCGGCGACAGGGGGCTTTGGCTACACCTTC
CDR3aa: CASSYSATGGFGYTF

d_gene: NA
abundance: NA
j_gene: TRBJ2-7
v_gene: TRBV6-5
CDR3nt: TGTGCCAGCAGTTACTCGCTAGCGAGATCCTACGAGCAGTACTTC
CDR3aa: CASSYSLARSYEQYF

d_gene: TRBD2
abundance: NA
j_gene: TRBJ2-1
v_gene: TRBV9
CDR3nt: TGTGCCAGCAGCCCCCGGGCTAGCGGCTACAATGAGCAGTTCTTC
CDR3aa: CASSPRASGYNEQFF

d_gene: NA
abundance: NA
j_gene: TRBJ1-6
v_gene: TRBV3-1/TRBV3-2
CDR3nt: TGTGCCAGCAGCCCCGTCCTGAGCTCCTATAATTCACCCCTCCACTTT
CDR3aa: CASSPVLSSYNSPLHF

d_gene: TRBD1
abundance: NA
j_gene: TRBJ2-5
v_gene: TRBV5-1
CDR3nt: TGCGCCAGCAGCTCCACGAGGGGGCGGGAGACCCAGTACTTC
CDR3aa: CASSSTRGRETQYF